The 26 T cell receptor beta chains below were found in one sample sequenced in a study of tumor T cells in aggressive B-cell lymphoma. Repertoires were generated with immunoSEQ multiplex PCR, while TCRdb's copy carries only in-frame clones and drops some. The sample lists thousands of clones; 91% were seen once. The sequenced sample was tumor tissue. The receptors were gathered from an adult with diffuse large B cell lymphoma.

V usage is TRBV28 and J usage is TRBJ2-7; D gene uncertain. There are 12 residues in the CDR3. V was cut by 7 bases and J by 2 bases, with 9 bases left in between. Germline V gene lookup returns CDR1 MDHEN and CDR2 SYDVKM. This CDR3 is CASTDSPYEQYF. The CDR3 nucleotides read TGTGCCAGCACCGACTCTCCCTACGAGCAGTACTTC.

The chain uses TRBV18 and TRBJ1-3; unclear D gene. CDR1 is KGHSH, CDR2 LQKENI, per germline. This CDR3 contains 18 residues. V lost 3 bases and J lost 0, with 18 bases in between. CDR3 nucleotides: TGTGCCAGCTCACCCCGCGTCGCCCAGGAGGTCTCTGGAAACACCATATATTTT. Residues: CASSPRVAQEVSGNTIYF.

This chain links TRBV2 with TRBJ2-3; D is unresolved. Germline CDR1 SNHLY, CDR2 FYNNEI. This CDR3 comprises 12 residues. The V gene lost 6 bases and the J gene lost 2 bases, with 6 bases spanning the gap. Here the CDR3 reads CASRGLTDTQYF. The CDR3 DNA is TGTGCCAGCAGGGGCCTCACAGATACGCAGTATTTT.

The V gene is TRBV10-3, the J gene TRBJ2-1, with a possible D match to TRBD1 (5 bases). Germline V gives CDR1 ENHRY, CDR2 SYGVKD. V was clipped by 10 bases and J by 7 bases, with 11 bases between them. This CDR3 spans 11 amino acids. CDR3 amino acids: CATSQGNEQFF. The CDR3 DNA sequence: TGTGCCACCTCGCAGGGAAATGAGCAGTTCTTC.

A note on this clone: One end of the junction varies from germline; a read error may be responsible. This chain connects TRBV4-2 to TRBJ2-1, with 9 bases lining up with TRBD2. CDR3 length: 15 amino acids. Germline CDR1 and CDR2: LGHNA and YNFKEQ. DNA for the CDR3: TGTGCCAGTAGCCTGGGCGGGAGGGTTGGGAATGAGCAGTTCTTC. Protein: CASSLGGRVGNEQFF.

This clone was seen only once. This sequence joins TRBV10-3 and TRBJ2-1; 9 bases fit TRBD2. The CDR3 spans 16 residues. J lost 7 bases, V lost 6 bases, and 13 bases had no gene match. Germline CDR1 is ENHRY and CDR2 is SYGVKD. For the CDR3, the DNA is TGTGCCATCAGGACGACCTTAGCGGGAGTGGGGAATGAGCAGTTCTTC. As protein: CAIRTTLAGVGNEQFF.

Only one count was recorded for this clone. This sequence joins TRBV4-1 and TRBJ2-7; D unclear. The CDR3 contains 15 residues. The V gene's germline CDR1 is MGHRA and CDR2 YSYEKL. V dropped 1 base and J dropped 0 bases, with 10 bases sitting between them. CDR3 sequence: CASSQGHQSSYEQYF. The CDR3 region has the DNA TGCGCCAGCAGCCAAGGACATCAGAGCTCCTACGAGCAGTACTTC.

This clone turned up a few times. The chain links TRBV19 to TRBJ2-3; D may be TRBD2 (5 bases). The V gene lost 4 bases and the J gene lost 6 bases, with 11 bases spanning the gap. The CDR3 contains 13 residues. Germline CDR1 is LNHDA and CDR2 is SQIVND (reference sequence). This CDR3 is CASSNERVDTQYF. The CDR3 DNA reads as TGTGCCAGTAGTAACGAGAGGGTGGATACGCAGTATTTT.

The chain links TRBV5-5 to TRBJ1-5; no clear D. This CDR3 comprises 14 residues. From germline, CDR1 is SGHKS and CDR2 YYEKEE (reference sequence). The V and J ends lost 4 bases and 2 bases respectively, with 10 bases between them. CDR3 protein: CASSLAAGNQPQHF. Here the CDR3 DNA reads TGTGCCAGCAGCCTGGCTGCGGGCAATCAGCCCCAGCATTTT.

The table lists this clone with a count of one. V is TRBV6-1 and J is TRBJ1-4, with D hard to call. V shed 8 bases and J shed 6 bases, with 13 bases lying between them. The germline CDR1 and CDR2 sequences are MNHNS and SASEGT. The CDR3 has 13 amino acids. The CDR3 region has the DNA TGTGCCAGCTGCATCCAAGCTGATGAAAAACTGTTTTTT. Translation gives CASCIQADEKLFF.

This clone was counted a few times. This sequence joins TRBV2 and TRBJ1-4; no definite D call. Germline V gene sequence: CDR1 SNHLY, CDR2 FYNNEI. CDR3 length: 16 amino acids. V gave up 3 bases and J gave up 7 bases, with 18 bases separating them. This chain's CDR3 is CASSDGFGLTGEKLFF. DNA for the CDR3: TGTGCCAGCAGTGATGGTTTCGGGTTGACGGGTGAAAAACTGTTTTTT.

The chain carries TRBV27 and TRBJ2-1; TRBD1 agrees at 10 bases. Germline CDR1 reads MNHEY; CDR2 reads SMNVEV (reference sequence). V was pared by 6 bases and J by 6 bases, with 8 bases of the junction left unmatched. The CDR3 length is 15 residues. The CDR3 DNA reads TGTGCCAGCAGACCTAGGACAGGGGGTGGCAATGAGCAGTTCTTC. Translating gives CASRPRTGGGNEQFF.

This clone was counted a few times. This chain links TRBV30 with TRBJ2-7, with D perhaps TRBD2 (5 bases). V was shortened by 5 bases and J by 7 bases, with 12 bases between the two germline ends. The V gene's germline CDR1 is GTSNPN and CDR2 SVGIG (reference sequence). The CDR3 loop spans 11 amino acids. The CDR3 is CAWEAGIEQYF. For the CDR3, the DNA is TGTGCCTGGGAGGCCGGGATTGAGCAGTACTTC.

This clone was recorded once. The J gene is TRBJ2-1, the V gene TRBV30; D possibly corresponds to TRBD1 (5 bases). Germline CDR1 and CDR2: GTSNPN and SVGIG (reference sequence). Trimming took off 3 bases at V and 10 bases at J, with 13 bases between the two ends. The CDR3 sequence is 12 residues long. CDR3 coding DNA: TGTGCCTGGAGCCAATGGGGCGAGGAGCAGTTCTTC. Protein product: CAWSQWGEEQFF.

V usage is TRBV7-6 and J usage is TRBJ2-5; the match to TRBD1 covers 11 bases. This CDR3 has 15 residues. V was clipped by 1 base and J by 11 bases; unmatched bases: 9. Germline assignment: CDR1 SGHVS and CDR2 FNYEAQ. In nucleotides, the CDR3 is TGTGCCAGCAGCTTAGTCGGGACAGGGGGAAGTAAGCAGTACTTC. Translation gives CASSLVGTGGSKQYF.

The V and J genes are TRBV10-3 and TRBJ2-7; D is perhaps TRBD2 (6 bases). Germline V lookup: CDR1 ENHRY, CDR2 SYGVKD. With 11 bases removed from V and 2 bases from J, the gap between germline ends came to 13 bases. CDR3 length: 12 amino acids. The CDR3 protein is CASESGAYEQYF. CDR3 DNA: TGTGCCTCTGAATCGGGGGCCTACGAGCAGTACTTC.

This clone has a handful of counts. The rearrangement uses TRBV7-9 and TRBJ1-4; D possibly corresponds to TRBD1 (5 bases). V lost 5 bases and J 4 bases, leaving 20 bases between the germline ends. Germline V gives CDR1 SEHNR, CDR2 FQNEAQ (reference sequence). The CDR3 spans 17 residues. DNA for the CDR3: TGTGCCAGCAGCCCCAATAGGATGGGGCAGGATAATGAAAAACTGTTTTTT. It is translated as CASSPNRMGQDNEKLFF.

The chain uses TRBV28 and TRBJ2-7; a possible D gene is TRBD1 (6 bases). The V end lost 2 bases, the J end lost 2 bases, and 13 bases lay between the germline ends. The CDR3 runs 15 residues. Germline V gene lookup returns CDR1 MDHEN and CDR2 SYDVKM. CDR3: CASSLHREHAYEQYF. The CDR3 nucleotides are TGTGCCAGCAGTTTACACAGGGAGCATGCCTACGAGCAGTACTTC.

The rearrangement uses TRBV21-1 and TRBJ2-7; the D call TRBD2 from the table was never checked on the DNA. TRBV21-1 is a known pseudogene. The CDR3 extends over 16 amino acids. CDR3 nucleotide sequence: TGTGCCAGCATCGAGACTAGCGGGAGACTCACCTACGAGCAGTACTTC. It is translated as CASIETSGRLTYEQYF.

The rearrangement joins TRBV18 to TRBJ1-5; 10 bases match TRBD1. V dropped 4 bases and J dropped 6; count of bases not matched to a gene: 9. Germline V CDR1 and CDR2: KGHSH, LQKENI. This CDR3 has 16 amino acids. The CDR3 region has the DNA TGTGCCAGCTCACGACAAATGGGACAGGGGAGTCAGCCCCAGCATTTT. Encoded protein: CASSRQMGQGSQPQHF. The full variable domain, with the rest looked up from reference TRBV18 and TRBJ1-5, is NAGVMQNPRHLVRRRGQEARLRCSPMKGHSHVYWYRQLPEEGLKFMVYLQKENIIDESGMPKERFSAEFPKEGPSILRIQQVVRGDSAAYFCASSRQMGQGSQPQHFGDGTRLSIL.

CDR3 DNA sequence: TGTGCCAGCAGCCTCGTCGGGACACCAGGGGAGACCCAGTACTTC. Its protein product is CASSLVGTPGETQYF. The V call is TRBV7-9, the J call TRBJ2-5; tentatively, D is TRBD1 (6 bases). From germline, CDR1 is SEHNR and CDR2 FQNEAQ (reference sequence). This CDR3 has 15 amino acids. Trimming removed 5 bases from V and 5 bases from J, with 18 bases in between.

This chain links TRBV7-9 with TRBJ1-2, with D possibly matching TRBD1 (5 bases). The germline gives CDR1 SEHNR, CDR2 FQNEAQ (reference sequence). V was clipped by 3 bases and J by 5 bases, with 13 bases between them. The CDR3 contains 14 residues. CDR3 in DNA: TGTGCCAGCAGCTTCGGACAAGTCCATTATGGCTACACCTTC. Protein product: CASSFGQVHYGYTF. Full variable domain (outside the CDR3, taken from reference TRBV7-9 and TRBJ1-2): DTGVSQNPRHKITKRGQNVTFRCDPISEHNRLYWYRQTLGQGPEFLTYFQNEAQLEKSRLLSDRFSAERPKGSFSTLEIQRTEQGDSAMYLCASSFGQVHYGYTFGSGTRLTVV.

The chain uses TRBV6-6 and TRBJ2-7; 11 nucleotides agree with TRBD2. Germline V lookup: CDR1 MNHNY, CDR2 SVGAGI (reference sequence). Trimming removed 2 bases from V and 4 bases from J; junction bases left unmatched: 1. The CDR3 sequence is 14 residues long. The CDR3 is CASSYGTSGYEQYF. The CDR3 nucleotides are TGTGCCAGCAGTTACGGGACTAGCGGATACGAGCAGTACTTC.

The V call is TRBV19, the J call TRBJ1-1, with D tentatively TRBD1 (5 bases). The CDR3 sequence is 14 residues long. The V and J ends lost 2 bases and 1 base respectively, with 8 bases between them. Germline lookup yields CDR1 LNHDA and CDR2 SQIVND (reference sequence). CDR3 DNA sequence: TGTGCCAGTAGTATACAGGGTCAGAACACTGAAGCTTTCTTT. Translated: CASSIQGQNTEAFF.

This clone is a singleton in its sample. V usage is TRBV11-2 and J usage is TRBJ2-7; TRBD2 matches at 8 bases. This CDR3 comprises 14 residues. V lost 4 bases and J lost 4; bases outside the gene matches: 6. Germline V gene data show CDR1 as SGHAT and CDR2 as FQNNGV. The DNA of the CDR3 is TGTGCCAGCAGCTCGACTAGCGCAATATACGAGCAGTACTTC. Translating it yields CASSSTSAIYEQYF.

J is TRBJ2-7 and V is TRBV29-1; 7 bases map to TRBD1. The germline gives CDR1 SQVTM, CDR2 ANQGSEA. Trimming removed 7 bases from V and 0 bases from J; junction bases left unmatched: 3. CDR3 length: 12 amino acids. The CDR3 nucleotides read TGCAGCGCGGGGACAGTCTCCTACGAGCAGTACTTC. Amino acids: CSAGTVSYEQYF.